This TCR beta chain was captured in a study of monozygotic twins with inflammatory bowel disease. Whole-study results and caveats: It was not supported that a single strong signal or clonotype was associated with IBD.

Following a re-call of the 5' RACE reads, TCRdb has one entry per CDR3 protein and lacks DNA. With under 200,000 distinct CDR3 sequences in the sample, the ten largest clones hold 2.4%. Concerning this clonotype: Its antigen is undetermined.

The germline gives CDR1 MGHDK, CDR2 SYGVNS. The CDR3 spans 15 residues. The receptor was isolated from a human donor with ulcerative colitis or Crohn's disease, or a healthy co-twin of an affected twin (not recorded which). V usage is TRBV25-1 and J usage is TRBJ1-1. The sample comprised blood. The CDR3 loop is CASTDAGGGNTEAFF.